The 22 T cell receptor beta chains listed next were all sequenced from one sample in a study of shared clonotypes between healthy human individuals. Naive CD8 cells lacked CD45RO and underwent positive selection for CCR7, leaving out terminally differentiated effector memory CD45RA+ cells. Assay used: immunoSEQ multiplex PCR; TCRdb lists only in-frame clones, some missing. The data hold millions of clones, with under 95% observed a single time. The sequencing sample was made of naive CD8+ T cells from PBMCs. The origin of the receptors is a man aged 18-30 years in good health. Some clones in this sample may be carry-over from other donors' samples.

The chain joins TRBV9 to TRBJ2-3; D uncertain. The germline V gene encodes CDR1 SGDLS and CDR2 YYNGEE. V shed 3 bases and J shed 0 bases, with 8 bases lying between them. The length of the CDR3 is 14 residues. CDR3 coding DNA: TGTGCCAGCAGCGCGGGCCCAAGCACAGATACGCAGTATTTT. Its translation: CASSAGPSTDTQYF.

The rearrangement joins TRBV27 to TRBJ1-5, with D unresolved. The CDR3 extends over 14 amino acids. The germline V and J ends were trimmed by 9 bases and 0 bases, with 12 bases remaining between them. Per the germline V gene, CDR1 is MNHEY and CDR2 is SMNVEV (reference sequence). CDR3 sequence reads: CASALVRSNQPQHF. The CDR3 DNA follows: TGTGCCAGTGCCTTGGTTCGTAGCAATCAGCCCCAGCATTTT.

This chain connects TRBV27 to TRBJ1-3, with a weak D call TRBD1 (5 bases). The germline V and J ends were trimmed by 0 bases and 2 bases, with 8 bases remaining between them. The CDR3 is 15 amino acids. Germline lookup yields CDR1 MNHEY and CDR2 SMNVEV (reference sequence). CDR3: CASSLSGVAGNTIYF. CDR3 DNA sequence: TGTGCCAGCAGTTTATCAGGGGTGGCTGGAAACACCATATATTTT.

The chain links TRBV6-5 to TRBJ1-1, with D tentatively TRBD1 (6 bases). Germline CDR1 and CDR2: MNHEY and SVGAGI. Deletions cut 0 bases from V and 7 bases from J, with 15 bases between. The CDR3 is 15 amino acids. The CDR3 DNA is TGTGCCAGCAGTTACTCGGAGGAGGGGGACAATGAAGCTTTCTTT. As protein: CASSYSEEGDNEAFF.

The rearrangement uses TRBV7-8 and TRBJ1-2; no firm D call. CDR3 size: 14 residues. Germline CDR1 SGHVS, CDR2 FQNEAQ. V shed 0 bases and J shed 4 bases, with 9 bases lying between them. The CDR3 region is CASSLAKFGYGYTF. CDR3 sequence (DNA): TGTGCCAGCAGCTTAGCGAAATTTGGCTATGGCTACACCTTC.

The chain has TRBV6-5 and TRBJ2-2; either TRBD1 or TRBD2 may supply D (6 bases each). CDR1 and CDR2 (germline): MNHEY, SVGAGI. Trimming stripped 5 bases from V and 6 bases from J, with 13 bases between. The length of the CDR3 is 14 residues. CDR3 sequence (DNA): TGTGCCAGCAGTCCGGGGGCGGGCGCCGGGGAGCTGTTTTTT. Translation gives CASSPGAGAGELFF.

V and J are TRBV4-1 and TRBJ2-3; TRBD2 matches at 8 bases. V lost 1 base to trimming and J lost 4 bases; unmatched junction nucleotides: 10. Germline V gene data show CDR1 as MGHRA and CDR2 as YSYEKL. This CDR3 comprises 17 residues. The DNA for the CDR3 is TGCGCCAGCAGCCAAGCCCCGTACGGGAGGGCCCCAGATACGCAGTATTTT. Encoded protein: CASSQAPYGRAPDTQYF.

The J gene is TRBJ1-3, the V gene TRBV7-9; possible D gene TRBD1, 5 bases. V was clipped by 1 base and J by 4 bases, with 20 bases between them. The CDR3 has 18 residues. Looked up from germline, CDR1 is SEHNR and CDR2 is FQNEAQ (reference sequence). The CDR3 nucleotides are TGTGCCAGCAGCTTAGGGGTCGGTGGTGGGGGACCCGGAAACACCATATATTTT. Its translation: CASSLGVGGGGPGNTIYF.

The chain couples TRBV11-2 to TRBJ2-5; 8 bases align to TRBD2. Germline lookup yields CDR1 SGHAT and CDR2 FQNNGV. The CDR3 has 16 residues. Trimming cost V 5 bases and J 3 bases; bases outside gene matches: 11. CDR3 nucleotide sequence: TGTGCCAGCAGCCAGGGCCTACTAGCGGACAAAGAGACCCAGTACTTC. It specifies CASSQGLLADKETQYF.

V is TRBV6-5 and J is TRBJ2-6; D call uncertain. V shed 6 bases and J shed 2 bases, with 11 bases lying between them. The CDR3 runs 15 residues. Germline values: CDR1 MNHEY, CDR2 SVGAGI. The CDR3 DNA follows: TGTGCCAGCAGCCCTTCTCAACCTGGGGCCAACGTCCTGACTTTC. Translated: CASSPSQPGANVLTF.

This sequence joins TRBV5-1 and TRBJ2-7, with 10 positions matching TRBD1. The CDR3 runs to 15 residues. The V segment lost 6 bases and the J segment 0 bases; nucleotides outside the gene matches: 6. Germline CDR1 and CDR2: SGHRS and YFSETQ. The CDR3 spells CASTPGTGVSYEQYF. The CDR3 DNA follows: TGCGCCAGCACTCCCGGGACAGGGGTCTCCTACGAGCAGTACTTC.

V and J are TRBV6-6 and TRBJ2-7; D possibly corresponds to TRBD2 (5 bases). V lost 6 bases to trimming and J lost 0 bases, with 12 bases between them. The germline gives CDR1 MNHNY, CDR2 SVGAGI (reference sequence). This CDR3 comprises 14 residues. The CDR3 reads CASSPGVGSYEQYF. The CDR3 DNA follows: TGTGCCAGCAGCCCCGGGGTTGGCTCCTACGAGCAGTACTTC.

The rearrangement uses TRBV7-9 and TRBJ2-1; no definite D call. The CDR3 has 16 residues. Germline CDR1 is SEHNR and CDR2 is FQNEAQ (reference sequence). V lost 5 bases and J 0 bases, leaving 14 bases between the germline ends. The CDR3 DNA follows: TGTGCCAGCAGCGGCGACCCCCGAAGCTCCTACAATGAGCAGTTCTTC. Translated: CASSGDPRSSYNEQFF.

V is TRBV27 and J is TRBJ2-7, with D uncertain. This CDR3 region has 10 residues. Trimming shortened V by 8 bases and J by 5 bases, and 7 bases separated the two germline ends. CDR1 MNHEY and CDR2 SMNVEV come from the germline V gene (reference sequence). The DNA for the CDR3 is TGTGCCAGCGGCGGTCACGAGCAGTACTTC. The encoded protein is CASGGHEQYF.

The chain joins TRBV10-1 to TRBJ2-7, with D possibly called TRBD1 or TRBD2 (5 bases each). V was cut by 5 bases and J by 4 bases, with 30 bases left in between. CDR3 length equals 19 residues. The germline CDR1 and CDR2 sequences are WNHNN and SYGVQD (reference sequence). In DNA form, the CDR3 reads TGCGCCAGCAGTAGGAAACGGCAGGCGGGTCGTCAGGGAGCATACGAGCAGTACTTC. This gives the protein CASSRKRQAGRQGAYEQYF.

The chain couples TRBV11-3 to TRBJ2-3; TRBD1 might be the D (5 bases). V was shortened by 8 bases and J by 1 base, with 16 bases between the two germline ends. Per the germline V gene, CDR1 is SGHNT and CDR2 is YENEEA. This CDR3 comprises 15 residues. The CDR3 sequence: CASSRTNSRTDTQYF. The DNA for the CDR3 is TGTGCCAGCTCGCGGACAAATTCGCGCACAGATACGCAGTATTTT.

The CDR3 nucleotides read TGTGCCAGTAGTATGAGCCCCGGGTGGAACACTGAAGCTTTCTTT. Protein: CASSMSPGWNTEAFF. V gene TRBV19 combines with J gene TRBJ1-1, with D unclear. With 3 bases removed from V and 1 base from J, the gap between germline ends came to 12 bases. The CDR3 consists of 15 residues. CDR1 is LNHDA, CDR2 SQIVND, per germline (reference sequence).

The V gene is TRBV5-1, the J gene TRBJ2-1, with D maybe TRBD2 (5 bases). The V and J ends lost 4 bases and 8 bases respectively, with 19 bases between them. Germline CDR1 SGHRS, CDR2 YFSETQ. CDR3 length: 15 amino acids. The CDR3 nucleotides read TGCGCCAGCAGCGGTGGGAGAGGTCAAGTCGATGAGCAGTTCTTC. It codes for CASSGGRGQVDEQFF.

V and J are TRBV30 and TRBJ2-7; D call uncertain. V lost 2 bases and J 3 bases, leaving 8 bases between the germline ends. Germline-derived CDR1 and CDR2 are GTSNPN and SVGIG (reference sequence). This CDR3 is built from 12 residues. CDR3 amino acids: CAWSIGVYEQYF. DNA of the CDR3: TGTGCCTGGAGTATAGGAGTCTACGAGCAGTACTTC.

As to this clone: The sample contains more than one DNA sequence encoding this CDR3. This chain joins TRBV27 and TRBJ1-5; 7 bases are a match to TRBD1. The CDR3 contains 13 residues. Germline V gene data show CDR1 as MNHEY and CDR2 as SMNVEV (reference sequence). The ends lost 7 bases at V and 0 bases at J; junction bases unmatched: 0. CDR3 nucleotide sequence: TGTGCCAGCACAGGGGGTAGCAATCAGCCCCAGCATTTT. Protein sequence: CASTGGSNQPQHF.

V gene TRBV15 combines with J gene TRBJ1-2; a possible D gene is TRBD1 (5 bases). The V gene lost 0 bases and the J gene lost 6 bases, with 11 bases spanning the gap. Germline CDR1 reads LNHNV; CDR2 reads YYDKDF (reference sequence). This CDR3 region has 14 residues. The CDR3 sequence: CATSRDMARDGYTF. For the CDR3, the DNA is TGTGCCACCAGCAGAGATATGGCCAGGGATGGCTACACCTTC.

This chain uses TRBV9 with TRBJ2-1, with D tentatively TRBD2 (6 bases). The CDR3 loop spans 14 amino acids. Germline values: CDR1 SGDLS, CDR2 YYNGEE. V was cut by 0 bases and J by 8 bases, with 12 bases left in between. The CDR3 loop is CASSVEGAGDEQFF. In DNA, the CDR3 is TGTGCCAGCAGCGTAGAGGGAGCGGGCGATGAGCAGTTCTTC.